The 17 T cell receptor beta chains presented below share a single source sample, sequenced in a study of molecular identifiers for immune sequencing clone quantification. TCRdb re-derived calls from the PCR reads in MiXCR, one entry per CDR3 protein. The sample yields about 640,000 distinct CDR3 sequences, 15% to 20% seen once. The material sequenced was naive CD8+ T cells from blood, with Jurkat cell RNA spiked in. This sample's subset: FACS-sorted CD8+CD4-CCR7+CD45RA+ naive T cells. The receptors stem from a human donor in good health. Some libraries in this study had Jurkat cell RNA spiked in.

This clonotype was counted ten times or more. The rearrangement joins TRBV4-1 to TRBJ1-1; D call uncertain. The CDR3 is 11 amino acids. Looked up from germline, CDR1 is MGHRA and CDR2 is YSYEKL. V lost 3 bases, J lost 8 bases, and 7 bases lay in between. CDR3 in DNA: TGCGCCAGCAGCCAGGGCTTAGAAGCTTTCTTT. Translating it yields CASSQGLEAFF.

This clonotype was recorded many times. This rearrangement joins TRBV19 to TRBJ2-7, with D uncertain. The germline V gene encodes CDR1 LNHDA and CDR2 SQIVND (reference sequence). The CDR3 totals 11 residues. The V gene lost 4 bases and the J gene lost 3 bases, with 4 bases spanning the gap. The CDR3 nucleotides are TGTGCCAGTAGTAAGGACTACGAGCAGTACTTC. Translated, it gives CASSKDYEQYF.

This clonotype was counted at least ten times. V gene TRBV6-2 or TRBV6-3 combines with J gene TRBJ2-3, with D possibly matching TRBD1 (6 bases). Germline V CDR1 and CDR2: MNHEY, SVGEGT. V lost 5 bases to trimming and J lost 0 bases, with 21 bases between them. The CDR3 extends over 18 amino acids. CDR3 DNA: TGTGCCAGCAGTCTGCACCGGACAGATACTTCTAGCACAGATACGCAGTATTTT. This encodes CASSLHRTDTSSTDTQYF.

This clonotype has ten or more counts. V is TRBV5-8 and J is TRBJ1-1, with 9 nucleotides matching TRBD1. Germline V gives CDR1 SGHTS, CDR2 YDEGEE. The CDR3 is 15 residues long. V trimming: 4 bases; J trimming: 4 bases; junction bases outside the gene matches: 8. As DNA, the CDR3 is TGTGCCAGCAGCCCCGGGACAGGGTGGCCCACTGAAGCTTTCTTT. Translated, it gives CASSPGTGWPTEAFF. The complete variable domain, with remaining parts taken from reference TRBV5-8 and TRBJ1-1, reads EAGVTQSPTHLIKTRGQQATLRCSPISGHTSVYWYQQALGLGLQFLLWYDEGEERNRGNFPPRFSGRQFPNYSSELNVNALELEDSALYLCASSPGTGWPTEAFFGQGTRLTVV.

This clonotype appeared many times. The chain carries TRBV12-3 or TRBV12-4 and TRBJ1-4, with D hard to call. V was pared by 3 bases and J by 0 bases, with 5 bases between. The CDR3 is 14 amino acids. The CDR3 spells CASSLSATNEKLFF. Written as DNA, the CDR3 is TGTGCCAGCAGTTTGTCTGCAACTAATGAAAAACTGTTTTTT.

This clonotype was seen a handful of times. V usage is TRBV11-2 and J usage is TRBJ2-3; 10 nucleotides match TRBD2. Germline values: CDR1 SGHAT, CDR2 FQNNGV. With 0 bases clipped from V and 2 bases from J, the junction kept 14 bases outside the gene matches. The length of the CDR3 is 20 residues. CDR3 nucleotide sequence: TGTGCCAGCAGCTTAGAACTAAAAGAAGTAGCGGGAGGTATCACAGATACGCAGTATTTT. Residues: CASSLELKEVAGGITDTQYF.

The table lists this clonotype with many counts. The V and J genes are TRBV7-2 and TRBJ2-1; D is undetermined. There are 15 residues in the CDR3. V lost 0 bases, J lost 3 bases, and 9 bases lay in between. Germline V gene lookup returns CDR1 SGHTA and CDR2 FQGNSA. The CDR3 DNA reads TGTGCCAGCAGCTTAGCGTCTGGCGACTACAATGAGCAGTTCTTC. Translated, it gives CASSLASGDYNEQFF.

The table lists this clonotype with many counts. The chain recombines TRBV9 with TRBJ2-1; maybe TRBD1 (6 bases). Trimming pared 3 bases from V and 10 bases from J, leaving 20 bases between. The CDR3 consists of 15 residues. Germline CDR1 and CDR2: SGDLS and YYNGEE. Here the CDR3 DNA reads TGTGCCAGCAGCGAGCTAGGCTCGCCCGGGACAGAGCAGTTCTTC. The encoded protein is CASSELGSPGTEQFF.

The chain carries TRBV12-3 or TRBV12-4 and TRBJ2-7; D remains ambiguous. V dropped 7 bases and J dropped 3 bases, with 13 bases sitting between them. The CDR3 spans 13 residues. In nucleotides, the CDR3 is TGTGCCAGCACCCCTGGACCTAACTACGAGCAGTACTTC. Translated, it gives CASTPGPNYEQYF.

This clonotype was counted only a few times. V usage is TRBV27 and J usage is TRBJ1-5; 10 nucleotides align to TRBD1. V lost 1 base, J lost 5 bases, and 5 bases stayed unmatched. The V gene's germline CDR1 is MNHEY and CDR2 SMNVEV (reference sequence). The CDR3 sequence is 16 residues long. As DNA, the CDR3 is TGTGCCAGCAGTTTATGGGGACAGGGGTCCGATCAGCCCCAGCATTTT. Its translation is CASSLWGQGSDQPQHF.

This clonotype was seen repeatedly, ten times or more. V usage is TRBV11-2 and J usage is TRBJ2-1; D gene uncertain. From germline, CDR1 is SGHAT and CDR2 FQNNGV. The CDR3 is 13 amino acids. Trimming removed 5 bases from V and 6 bases from J, with 11 bases in between. DNA of the CDR3: TGTGCCAGCAGCCCCCTAAGGACCAATGAGCAGTTCTTC. This translates into CASSPLRTNEQFF. The variable domain in full, with the rest retrieved from reference TRBV11-2 and TRBJ2-1, is EAGVAQSPRYKIIEKRQSVAFWCNPISGHATLYWYQQILGQGPKLLIQFQNNGVVDDSQLPKDRFSAERLKGVDSTLKIQPAKLEDSAVYLCASSPLRTNEQFFGPGTRLTVL.

To note about this clonotype: Just one base apart from a much larger clone, this may be a read error. This chain links TRBV9 with TRBJ2-5; D perhaps matches TRBD2 (6 bases). This CDR3 is built from 13 residues. In germline, CDR1 is SGDLS, CDR2 YYNGEE. Written as DNA, the CDR3 is TGTGACAGCAGCTTCGGGGGTCTCGAGACCCAGTACTTC. This gives the protein CDSSFGGLETQYF.

About this clonotype itself: A read error may explain this, as a much larger clone is one base away. V usage is TRBV6-5 and J usage is TRBJ1-2; the D is unclear. In germline, CDR1 is MNHEY, CDR2 SVGAGI. There are 13 residues in the CDR3. CDR3 residues: CASSAGRNYGYIF. DNA for the CDR3: TGTGCCAGCAGTGCCGGTCGTAACTATGGCTACATCTTC.

This clonotype was seen ten or more times. V and J are TRBV7-3 and TRBJ1-1; D uncertain. Germline CDR1 and CDR2: SGHTA and FQGTGA. The V end was cut by 0 bases, the J end by 7 bases, with 9 bases between. The CDR3 is 13 residues long. The CDR3 loop is CASSLTGSDEAFF. The CDR3 DNA is TGTGCCAGCAGCTTAACGGGTTCAGATGAAGCTTTCTTT.

The chain carries TRBV3-1 and TRBJ2-2; D is unresolved. From germline, CDR1 is LGHDT and CDR2 YNNKEL (reference sequence). The CDR3 has 13 amino acids. V was cut by 5 bases and J by 4 bases, with 8 bases left in between. The CDR3 is CASSDPITGELFF. The CDR3 DNA is TGTGCCAGCAGCGACCCGATCACCGGGGAGCTGTTTTTT.

A word on this clonotype: Possible read error: a much larger clone is one base away. The chain carries TRBV19 and TRBJ2-7; 8 positions agree with TRBD2. With V trimmed by 6 bases and J by 6 bases, 13 bases remained unmatched. The CDR3 sequence is 15 residues long. In germline, CDR1 is LNHDA, CDR2 SQIVND (reference sequence). CDR3 DNA: TGTGCCAGTAGCGGTCCGGGACTAGGGGACTGCGAGCAGTACTTC. It specifies CASSGPGLGDCEQYF.

There are many counts of this clonotype. The V and J genes are TRBV12-5 and TRBJ2-3; 13 positions agree with TRBD2. Germline assignment: CDR1 LGHNT and CDR2 FRNRAP. The CDR3 length is 16 residues. J gave up 3 bases and V 4 bases, and 4 bases lay outside the gene matches. The chain's CDR3 is CASGSGLAGITDTQYF. Here the CDR3 DNA reads TGTGCTAGTGGTTCGGGACTAGCGGGGATAACAGATACGCAGTATTTT.